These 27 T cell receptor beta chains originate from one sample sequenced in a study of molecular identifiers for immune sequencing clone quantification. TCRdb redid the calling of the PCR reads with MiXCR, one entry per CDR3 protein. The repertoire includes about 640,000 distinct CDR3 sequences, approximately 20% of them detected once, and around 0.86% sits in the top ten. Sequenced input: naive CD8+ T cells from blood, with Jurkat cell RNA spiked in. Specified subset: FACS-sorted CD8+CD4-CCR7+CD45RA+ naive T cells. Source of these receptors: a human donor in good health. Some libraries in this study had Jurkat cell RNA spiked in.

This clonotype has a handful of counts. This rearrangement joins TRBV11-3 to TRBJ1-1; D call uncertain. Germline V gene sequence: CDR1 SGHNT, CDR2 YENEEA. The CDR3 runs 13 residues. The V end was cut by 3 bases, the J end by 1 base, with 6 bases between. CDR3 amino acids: CASSFTPNTEAFF. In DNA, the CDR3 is TGTGCCAGCAGCTTCACACCGAACACTGAAGCTTTCTTT.

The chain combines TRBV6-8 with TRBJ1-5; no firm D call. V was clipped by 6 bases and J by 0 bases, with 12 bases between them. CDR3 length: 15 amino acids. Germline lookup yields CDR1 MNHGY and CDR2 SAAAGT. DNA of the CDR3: TGTGCCAGCAGCTACGTCGGGGATAGCAATCAGCCCCAGCATTTT. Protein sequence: CASSYVGDSNQPQHF.

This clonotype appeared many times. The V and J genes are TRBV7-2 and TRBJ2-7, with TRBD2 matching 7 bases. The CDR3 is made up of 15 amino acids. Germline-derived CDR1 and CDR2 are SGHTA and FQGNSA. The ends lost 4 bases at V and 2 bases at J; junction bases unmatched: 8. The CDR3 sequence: CASSSPRDYTYEQYF. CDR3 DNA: TGTGCCAGCAGCTCCCCCCGGGACTATACCTACGAGCAGTACTTC.

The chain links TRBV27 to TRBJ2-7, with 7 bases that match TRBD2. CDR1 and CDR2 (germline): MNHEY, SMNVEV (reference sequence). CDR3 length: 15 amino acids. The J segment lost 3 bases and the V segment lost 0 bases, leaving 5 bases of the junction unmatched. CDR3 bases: TGTGCCAGCAGTTTATCGAGTCTAGCGGACTACGAGCAGTACTTC. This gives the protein CASSLSSLADYEQYF.

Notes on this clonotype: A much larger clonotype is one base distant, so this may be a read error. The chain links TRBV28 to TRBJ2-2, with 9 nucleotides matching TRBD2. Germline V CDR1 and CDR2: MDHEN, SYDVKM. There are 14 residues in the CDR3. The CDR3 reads CASSSGRFTVELFF. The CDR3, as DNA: TGTGCCAGCAGTAGCGGGAGGTTTACCGTGGAGCTGTTTTTT.

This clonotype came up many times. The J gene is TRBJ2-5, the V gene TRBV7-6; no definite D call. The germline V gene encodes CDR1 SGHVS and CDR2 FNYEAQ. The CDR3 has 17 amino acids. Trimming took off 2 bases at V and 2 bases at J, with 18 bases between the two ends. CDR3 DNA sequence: TGTGCCAGCAGCTTAACCGGACCCCTGGCAGATCAAGAGACCCAGTACTTC. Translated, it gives CASSLTGPLADQETQYF.

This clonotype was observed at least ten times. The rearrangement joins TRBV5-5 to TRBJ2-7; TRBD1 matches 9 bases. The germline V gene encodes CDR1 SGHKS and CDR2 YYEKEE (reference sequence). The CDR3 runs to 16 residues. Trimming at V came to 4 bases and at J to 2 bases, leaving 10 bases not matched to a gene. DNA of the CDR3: TGTGCCAGCAGCGCCGCCCTGACAGGGGGGGCCTACGAGCAGTACTTC. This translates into CASSAALTGGAYEQYF.

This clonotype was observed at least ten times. The CDR3: CAWSLTGGETQYF. The CDR3, as DNA: TGTGCCTGGAGTCTTACAGGGGGAGAGACCCAGTACTTC. The chain links TRBV30 to TRBJ2-5, with 8 bases that match TRBD1. In germline, CDR1 is GTSNPN, CDR2 SVGIG (reference sequence). This CDR3 has 13 amino acids. With V trimmed by 2 bases and J by 4 bases, 3 bases remained unmatched.

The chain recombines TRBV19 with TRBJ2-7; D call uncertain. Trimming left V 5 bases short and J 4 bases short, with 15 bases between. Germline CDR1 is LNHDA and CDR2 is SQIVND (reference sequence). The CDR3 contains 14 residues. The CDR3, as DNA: TGTGCCAGTAGTCCCGCGGACGGAAATTACGAGCAGTACTTC. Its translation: CASSPADGNYEQYF.

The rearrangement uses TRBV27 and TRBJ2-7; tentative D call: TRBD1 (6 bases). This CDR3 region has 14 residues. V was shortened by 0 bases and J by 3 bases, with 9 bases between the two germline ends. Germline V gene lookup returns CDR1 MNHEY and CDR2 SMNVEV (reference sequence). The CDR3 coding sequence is TGTGCCAGCAGTTTATCGACACAGGGCTACGAGCAGTACTTC. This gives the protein CASSLSTQGYEQYF.

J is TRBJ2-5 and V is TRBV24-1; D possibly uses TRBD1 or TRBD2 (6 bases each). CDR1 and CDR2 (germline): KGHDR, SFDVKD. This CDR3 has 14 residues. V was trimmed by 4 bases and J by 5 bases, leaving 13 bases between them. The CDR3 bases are TGTGCCACCAGTGAGTCAGGGGCGGGGGAGACCCAGTACTTC. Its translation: CATSESGAGETQYF.

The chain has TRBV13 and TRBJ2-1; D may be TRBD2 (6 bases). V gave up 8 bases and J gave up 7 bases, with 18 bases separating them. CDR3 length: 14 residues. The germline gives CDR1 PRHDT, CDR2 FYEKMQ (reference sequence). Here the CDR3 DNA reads TGTGCCAGCGGAGGGGTGGTAGAAAGGAATGAGCAGTTCTTC. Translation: CASGGVVERNEQFF.

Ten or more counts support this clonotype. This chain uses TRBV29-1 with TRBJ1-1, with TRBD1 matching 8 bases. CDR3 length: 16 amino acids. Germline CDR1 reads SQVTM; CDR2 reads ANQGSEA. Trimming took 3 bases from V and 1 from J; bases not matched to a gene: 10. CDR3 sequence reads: CSVEGDRGGRNTEAFF. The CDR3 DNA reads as TGCAGCGTTGAGGGCGACAGGGGAGGCAGGAACACTGAAGCTTTCTTT.

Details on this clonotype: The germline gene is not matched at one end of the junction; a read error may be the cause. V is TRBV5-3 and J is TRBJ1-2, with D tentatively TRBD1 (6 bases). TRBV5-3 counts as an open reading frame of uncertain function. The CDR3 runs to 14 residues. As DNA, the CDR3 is TGTGCCAGCAGCTTCGACAGGCTAAACTATGGCTACACCTTC. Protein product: CASSFDRLNYGYTF.

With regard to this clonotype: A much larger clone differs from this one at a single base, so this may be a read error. The CDR3: CASSHQTPNTEAFF. As DNA, the CDR3 is TGTGCCAGCAGCCATCAGACACCGAACACTGAAGCTTTCTTT. The chain links TRBV27 to TRBJ1-1; no clear D gene. V was cut by 6 bases and J by 1 base, with 12 bases left in between. From germline, CDR1 is MNHEY and CDR2 SMNVEV (reference sequence). This CDR3 is built from 14 residues.

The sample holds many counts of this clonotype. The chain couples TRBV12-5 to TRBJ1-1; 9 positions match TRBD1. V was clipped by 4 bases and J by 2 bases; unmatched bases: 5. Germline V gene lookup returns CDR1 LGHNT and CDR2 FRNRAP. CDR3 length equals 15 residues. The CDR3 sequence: CASGWGQGRNTEAFF. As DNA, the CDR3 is TGTGCTAGTGGTTGGGGACAGGGTCGTAACACTGAAGCTTTCTTT.

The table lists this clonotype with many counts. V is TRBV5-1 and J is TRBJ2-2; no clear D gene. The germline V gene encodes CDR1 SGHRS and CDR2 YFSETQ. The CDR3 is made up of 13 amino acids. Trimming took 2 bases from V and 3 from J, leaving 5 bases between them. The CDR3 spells CASSFSDTGELFF. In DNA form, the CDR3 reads TGCGCCAGCAGCTTCTCAGACACCGGGGAGCTGTTTTTT.

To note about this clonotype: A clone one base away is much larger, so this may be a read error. CDR3: CSARASDDFTLANSKQPQHF. The CDR3 DNA reads TGCAGTGCTAGAGCTTCGGACGATTTCACTTTGGCTAATAGCAAACAGCCCCAGCATTTT. The V and J genes are TRBV20-1 and TRBJ1-5; D is ambiguous. Germline V gene data show CDR1 as DFQATT and CDR2 as SNEGSKA (reference sequence). This CDR3 has 20 residues.

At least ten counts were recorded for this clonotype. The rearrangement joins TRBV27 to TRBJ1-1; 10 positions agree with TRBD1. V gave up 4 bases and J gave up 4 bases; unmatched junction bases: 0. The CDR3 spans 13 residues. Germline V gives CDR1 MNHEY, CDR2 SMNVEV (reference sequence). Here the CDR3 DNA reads TGTGCCAGCAGTTGGGACAGGGGCACTGAAGCTTTCTTT. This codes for CASSWDRGTEAFF.

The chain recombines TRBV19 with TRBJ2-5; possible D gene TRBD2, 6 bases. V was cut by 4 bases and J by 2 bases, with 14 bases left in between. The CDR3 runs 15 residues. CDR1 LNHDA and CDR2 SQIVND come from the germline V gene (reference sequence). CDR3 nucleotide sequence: TGTGCCAGTAGTACATCAGCGGGTCCGCAAGAGACCCAGTACTTC. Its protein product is CASSTSAGPQETQYF. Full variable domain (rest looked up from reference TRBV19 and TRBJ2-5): DGGITQSPKYLFRKEGQNVTLSCEQNLNHDAMYWYRQDPGQGLRLIYYSQIVNDFQKGDIAEGYSVSREKKESFPLTVTSAQKNPTAFYLCASSTSAGPQETQYFGPGTRLLVL.

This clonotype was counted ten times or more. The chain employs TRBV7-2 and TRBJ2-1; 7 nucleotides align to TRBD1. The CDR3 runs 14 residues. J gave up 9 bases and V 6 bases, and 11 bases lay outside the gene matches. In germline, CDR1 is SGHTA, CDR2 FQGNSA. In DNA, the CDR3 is TGTGCCAGCAGTTTTTCCGTCACAGGGGCTGAGCAGTTCTTC. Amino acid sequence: CASSFSVTGAEQFF.

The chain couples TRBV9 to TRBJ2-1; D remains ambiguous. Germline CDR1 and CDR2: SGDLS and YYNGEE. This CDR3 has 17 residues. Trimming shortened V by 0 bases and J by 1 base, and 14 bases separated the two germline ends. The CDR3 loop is CASSVDLEGRSYNEQFF. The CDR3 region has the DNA TGTGCCAGCAGCGTAGACTTGGAAGGCAGATCCTACAATGAGCAGTTCTTC.

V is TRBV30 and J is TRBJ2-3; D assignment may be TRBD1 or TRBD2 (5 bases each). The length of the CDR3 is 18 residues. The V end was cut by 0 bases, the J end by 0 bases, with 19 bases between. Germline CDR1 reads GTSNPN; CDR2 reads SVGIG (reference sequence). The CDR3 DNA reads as TGTGCCTGGAGTGTACTCTCCCTCGGGGCTAGGAGCACAGATACGCAGTATTTT. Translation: CAWSVLSLGARSTDTQYF.

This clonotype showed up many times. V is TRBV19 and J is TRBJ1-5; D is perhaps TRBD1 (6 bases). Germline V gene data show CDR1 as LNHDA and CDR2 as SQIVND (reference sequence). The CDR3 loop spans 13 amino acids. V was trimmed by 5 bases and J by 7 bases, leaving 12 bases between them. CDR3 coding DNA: TGTGCCAGTAGTTCCGCACAGGGACAGCCCCAGCATTTT. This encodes CASSSAQGQPQHF.

This CDR3 reads CASSSQGVNTGELFF. In nucleotides, the CDR3 is TGTGCCAGCAGCTCACAGGGGGTGAACACCGGGGAGCTGTTTTTT. The chain links TRBV5-4 to TRBJ2-2; 8 bases are shared with TRBD1. The CDR3 consists of 15 residues. Germline assignment: CDR1 SGHNT and CDR2 YYREEE (reference sequence). The V and J ends lost 3 bases and 1 base, in that order; junction bases with no gene match: 2.

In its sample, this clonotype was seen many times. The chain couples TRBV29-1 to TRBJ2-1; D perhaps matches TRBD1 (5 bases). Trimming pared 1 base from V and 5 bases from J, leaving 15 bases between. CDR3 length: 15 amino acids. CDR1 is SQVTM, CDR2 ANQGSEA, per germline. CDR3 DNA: TGCAGCGTTGAAGTGCTAAGGGGTACGAACAATGAGCAGTTCTTC. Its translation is CSVEVLRGTNNEQFF.

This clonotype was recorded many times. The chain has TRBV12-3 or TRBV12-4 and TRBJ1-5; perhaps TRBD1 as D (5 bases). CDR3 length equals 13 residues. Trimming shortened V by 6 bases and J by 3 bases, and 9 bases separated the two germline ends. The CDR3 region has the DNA TGTGCCAGCAGGTCGACAGTCAATCAGCCCCAGCATTTT. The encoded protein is CASRSTVNQPQHF.